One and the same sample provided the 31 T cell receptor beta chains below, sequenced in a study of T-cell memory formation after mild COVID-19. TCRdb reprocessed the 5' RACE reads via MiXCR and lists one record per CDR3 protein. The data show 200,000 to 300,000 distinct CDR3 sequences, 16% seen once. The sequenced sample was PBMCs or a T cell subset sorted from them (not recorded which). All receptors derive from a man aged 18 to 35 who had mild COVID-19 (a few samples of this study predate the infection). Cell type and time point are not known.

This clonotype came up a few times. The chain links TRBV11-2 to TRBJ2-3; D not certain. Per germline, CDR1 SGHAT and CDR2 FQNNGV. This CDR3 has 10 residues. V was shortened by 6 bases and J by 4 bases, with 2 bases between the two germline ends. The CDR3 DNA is TGTGCCAGCAGATCAGATACGCAGTATTTT. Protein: CASRSDTQYF. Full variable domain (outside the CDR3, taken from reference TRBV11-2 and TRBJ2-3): EAGVAQSPRYKIIEKRQSVAFWCNPISGHATLYWYQQILGQGPKLLIQFQNNGVVDDSQLPKDRFSAERLKGVDSTLKIQPAKLEDSAVYLCASRSDTQYFGPGTRLTVL.

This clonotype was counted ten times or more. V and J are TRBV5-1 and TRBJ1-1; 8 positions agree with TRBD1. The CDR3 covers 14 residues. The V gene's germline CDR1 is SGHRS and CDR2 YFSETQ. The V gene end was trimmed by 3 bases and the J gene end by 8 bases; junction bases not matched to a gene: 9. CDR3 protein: CASSSGQGLSEAFF. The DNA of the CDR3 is TGCGCCAGCAGCTCCGGACAGGGACTTTCCGAAGCTTTCTTT.

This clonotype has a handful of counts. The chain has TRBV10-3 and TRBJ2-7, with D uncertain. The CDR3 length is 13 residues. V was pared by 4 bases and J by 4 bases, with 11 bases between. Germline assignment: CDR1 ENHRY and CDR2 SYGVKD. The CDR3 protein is CAISAEGPYEQYF. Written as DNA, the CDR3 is TGTGCCATCAGTGCGGAAGGGCCGTACGAGCAGTACTTC.

Written as DNA, the CDR3 is TGTGCCATCAGTCAATACAGGGAGAGCTCCACTGAGCAGTTCTTC. It encodes CAISQYRESSTEQFF. The genes are TRBV10-3 and TRBJ2-1; D may be TRBD1 (6 bases). The CDR3 has 15 amino acids. The germline V gene encodes CDR1 ENHRY and CDR2 SYGVKD. Trimming left V 5 bases short and J 9 bases short, with 20 bases between.

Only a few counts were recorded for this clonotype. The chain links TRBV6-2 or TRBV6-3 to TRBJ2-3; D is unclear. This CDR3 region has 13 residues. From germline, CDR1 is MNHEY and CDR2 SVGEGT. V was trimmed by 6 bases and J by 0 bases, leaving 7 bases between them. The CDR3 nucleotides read TGTGCCAGCAGCGACCGGAGCACAGATACGCAGTATTTT. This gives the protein CASSDRSTDTQYF.

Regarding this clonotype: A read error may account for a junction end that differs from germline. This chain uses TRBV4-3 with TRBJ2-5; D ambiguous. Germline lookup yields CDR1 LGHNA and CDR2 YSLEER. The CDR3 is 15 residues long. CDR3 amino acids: CASGQDRAAQETQYF. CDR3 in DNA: TGCGCCAGCGGCCAAGATAGGGCGGCACAAGAGACCCAGTACTTC.

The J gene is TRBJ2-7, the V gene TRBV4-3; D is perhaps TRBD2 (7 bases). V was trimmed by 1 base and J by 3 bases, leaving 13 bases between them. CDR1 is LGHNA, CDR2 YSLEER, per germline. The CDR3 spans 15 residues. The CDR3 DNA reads TGCGCCAGCAGCCAAGCCCGGGGGGCGTACTACGAGCAGTACTTC. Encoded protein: CASSQARGAYYEQYF.

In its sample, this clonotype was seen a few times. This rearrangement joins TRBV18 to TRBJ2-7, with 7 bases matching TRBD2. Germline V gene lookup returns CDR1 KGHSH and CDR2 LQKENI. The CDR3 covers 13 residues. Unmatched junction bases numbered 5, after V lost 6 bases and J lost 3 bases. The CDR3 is CASSAPGGYEQYF. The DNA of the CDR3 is TGTGCCAGCTCGGCGCCGGGGGGCTACGAGCAGTACTTC.

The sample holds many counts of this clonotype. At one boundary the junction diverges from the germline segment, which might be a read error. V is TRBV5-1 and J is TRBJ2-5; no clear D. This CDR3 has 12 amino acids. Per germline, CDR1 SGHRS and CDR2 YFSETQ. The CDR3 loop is CASSLEVETQYF. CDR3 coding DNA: TGTGCCAGCAGCTTAGAGGTAGAGACCCAGTACTTC.

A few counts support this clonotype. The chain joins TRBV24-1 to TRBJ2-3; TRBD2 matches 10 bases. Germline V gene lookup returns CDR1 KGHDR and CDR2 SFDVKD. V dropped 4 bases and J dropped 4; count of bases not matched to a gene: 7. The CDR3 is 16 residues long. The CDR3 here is CATSEISSGGPDTQYF. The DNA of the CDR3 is TGTGCCACCAGTGAAATCTCTAGCGGGGGCCCAGATACGCAGTATTTT.

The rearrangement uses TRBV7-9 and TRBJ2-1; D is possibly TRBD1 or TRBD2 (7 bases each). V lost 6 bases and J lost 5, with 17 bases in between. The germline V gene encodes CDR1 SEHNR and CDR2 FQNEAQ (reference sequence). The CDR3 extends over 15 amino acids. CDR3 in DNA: TGTGCCAGCAGTCCAGGGGGGCTAGCGGACAATGAGCAGTTCTTC. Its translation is CASSPGGLADNEQFF.

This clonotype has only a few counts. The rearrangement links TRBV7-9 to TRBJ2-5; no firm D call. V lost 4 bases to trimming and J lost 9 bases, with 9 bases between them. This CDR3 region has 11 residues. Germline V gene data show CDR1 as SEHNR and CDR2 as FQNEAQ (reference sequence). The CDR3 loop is CASSSDEAQYF. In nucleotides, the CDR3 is TGTGCCAGCAGCTCCGATGAGGCCCAGTACTTC.

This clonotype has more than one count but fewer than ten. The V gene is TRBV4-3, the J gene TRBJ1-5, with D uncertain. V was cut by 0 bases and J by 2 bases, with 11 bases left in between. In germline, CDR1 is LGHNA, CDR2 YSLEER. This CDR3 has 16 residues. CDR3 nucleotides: TGCGCCAGCAGCCAAGAAGTAGTATTGGGCAATCAGCCCCAGCATTTT. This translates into CASSQEVVLGNQPQHF.

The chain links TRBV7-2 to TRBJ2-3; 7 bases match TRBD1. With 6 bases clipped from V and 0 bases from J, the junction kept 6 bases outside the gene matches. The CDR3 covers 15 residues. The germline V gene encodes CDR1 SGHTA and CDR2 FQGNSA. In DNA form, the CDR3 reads TGTGCCAGCAGACCCGACAGGGTGAGCACAGATACGCAGTATTTT. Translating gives CASRPDRVSTDTQYF.

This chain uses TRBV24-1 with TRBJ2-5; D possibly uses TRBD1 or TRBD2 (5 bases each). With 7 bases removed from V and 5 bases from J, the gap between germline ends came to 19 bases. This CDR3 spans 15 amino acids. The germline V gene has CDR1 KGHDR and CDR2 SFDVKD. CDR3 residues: CATSPGRLTDETQYF. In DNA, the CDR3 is TGTGCCACCAGCCCGGGACGGCTCACCGACGAGACCCAGTACTTC.

CDR3 loop: CASSLAGGLRYNEQFF. CDR3 in DNA: TGTGCCAGCAGTTTAGCGGGGGGGCTGAGGTACAATGAGCAGTTCTTC. V and J are TRBV6-6 and TRBJ2-1; 11 positions agree with TRBD2. V lost 4 bases, J lost 4 bases, and 6 bases stayed unmatched. Per the germline V gene, CDR1 is MNHNY and CDR2 is SVGAGI (reference sequence). The CDR3 has 16 amino acids.

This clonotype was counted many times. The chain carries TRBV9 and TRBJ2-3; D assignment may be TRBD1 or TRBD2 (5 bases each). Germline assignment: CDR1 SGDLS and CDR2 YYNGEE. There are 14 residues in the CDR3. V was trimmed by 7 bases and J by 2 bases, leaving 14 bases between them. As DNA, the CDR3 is TGTGCCAGCTCTTTCCGGGACGCCACAGATACGCAGTATTTT. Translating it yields CASSFRDATDTQYF. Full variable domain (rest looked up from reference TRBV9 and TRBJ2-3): DSGVTQTPKHLITATGQRVTLRCSPRSGDLSVYWYQQSLDQGLQFLIQYYNGEERAKGNILERFSAQQFPDLHSELNLSSLELGDSALYFCASSFRDATDTQYFGPGTRLTVL.

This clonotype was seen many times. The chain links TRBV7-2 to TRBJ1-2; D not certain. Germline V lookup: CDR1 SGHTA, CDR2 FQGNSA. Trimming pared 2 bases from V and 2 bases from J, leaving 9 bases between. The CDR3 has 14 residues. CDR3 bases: TGTGCCAGCAGCTTATGGAGGGTCAACTATGGCTACACCTTC. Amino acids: CASSLWRVNYGYTF.

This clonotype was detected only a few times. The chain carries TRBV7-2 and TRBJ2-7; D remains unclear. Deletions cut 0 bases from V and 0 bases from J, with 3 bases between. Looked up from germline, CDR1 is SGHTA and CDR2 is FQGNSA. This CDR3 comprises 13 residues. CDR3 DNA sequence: TGTGCCAGCAGCTTAGCCAGCTCCTACGAGCAGTACGTC. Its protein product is CASSLASSYEQYV.

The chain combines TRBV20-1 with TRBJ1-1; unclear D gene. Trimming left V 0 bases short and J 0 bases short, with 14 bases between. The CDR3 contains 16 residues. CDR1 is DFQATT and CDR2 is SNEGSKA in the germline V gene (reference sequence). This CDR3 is CSAREGYFIMNTEAFF. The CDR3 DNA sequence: TGCAGTGCTAGAGAGGGGTACTTTATAATGAACACTGAAGCTTTCTTT.

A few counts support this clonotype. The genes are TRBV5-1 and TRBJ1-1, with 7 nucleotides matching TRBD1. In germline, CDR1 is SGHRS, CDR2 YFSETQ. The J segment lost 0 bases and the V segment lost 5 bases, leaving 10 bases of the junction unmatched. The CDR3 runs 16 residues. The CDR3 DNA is TGCGCCAGCAGTTACTTACCGGGACAGATGAACACTGAAGCTTTCTTT. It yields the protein CASSYLPGQMNTEAFF.

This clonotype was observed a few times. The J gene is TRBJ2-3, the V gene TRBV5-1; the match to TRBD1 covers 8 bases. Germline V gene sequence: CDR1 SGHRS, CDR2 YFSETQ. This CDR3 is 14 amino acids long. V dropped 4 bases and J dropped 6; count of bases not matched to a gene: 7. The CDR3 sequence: CASSPDRAGDTQYF. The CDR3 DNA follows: TGCGCCAGCAGCCCGGACAGGGCGGGCGATACGCAGTATTTT.

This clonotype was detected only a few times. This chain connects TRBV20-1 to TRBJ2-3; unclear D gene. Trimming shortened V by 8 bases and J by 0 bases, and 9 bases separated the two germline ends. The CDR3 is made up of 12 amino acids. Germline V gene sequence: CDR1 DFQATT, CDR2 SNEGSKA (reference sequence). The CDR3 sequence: CSRTESTDTQYF. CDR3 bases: TGCAGTCGGACGGAAAGCACAGATACGCAGTATTTT.

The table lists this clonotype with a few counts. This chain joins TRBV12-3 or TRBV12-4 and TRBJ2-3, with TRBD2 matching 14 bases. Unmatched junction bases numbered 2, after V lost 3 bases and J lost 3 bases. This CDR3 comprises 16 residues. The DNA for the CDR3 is TGTGCCAGCAGTTTGCGACTAGCGGGGGGGACAGATACGCAGTATTTT. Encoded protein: CASSLRLAGGTDTQYF.

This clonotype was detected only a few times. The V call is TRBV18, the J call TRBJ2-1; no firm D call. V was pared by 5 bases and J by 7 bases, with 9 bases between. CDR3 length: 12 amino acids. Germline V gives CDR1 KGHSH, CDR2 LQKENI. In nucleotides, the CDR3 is TGTGCCAGCTCAGAGCGCGCAAATGAGCAGTTCTTC. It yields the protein CASSERANEQFF.

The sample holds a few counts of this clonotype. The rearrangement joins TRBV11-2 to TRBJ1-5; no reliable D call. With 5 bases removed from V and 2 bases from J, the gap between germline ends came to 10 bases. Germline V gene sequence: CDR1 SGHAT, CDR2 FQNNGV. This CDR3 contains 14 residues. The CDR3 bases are TGTGCCAGCAGCCACACTCACGGCAATCAGCCCCAGCATTTT. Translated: CASSHTHGNQPQHF.

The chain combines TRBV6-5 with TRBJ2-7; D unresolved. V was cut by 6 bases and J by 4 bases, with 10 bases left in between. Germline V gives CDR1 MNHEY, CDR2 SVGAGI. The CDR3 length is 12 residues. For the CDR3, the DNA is TGTGCCAGCAGCTCACGAAAATACGAGCAGTACTTC. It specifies CASSSRKYEQYF.

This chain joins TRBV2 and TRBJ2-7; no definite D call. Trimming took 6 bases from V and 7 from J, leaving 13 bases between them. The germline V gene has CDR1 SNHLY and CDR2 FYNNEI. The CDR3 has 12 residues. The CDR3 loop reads CASRADVGEQYV. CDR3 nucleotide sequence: TGTGCCAGCAGGGCGGACGTCGGGGAGCAGTACGTC.

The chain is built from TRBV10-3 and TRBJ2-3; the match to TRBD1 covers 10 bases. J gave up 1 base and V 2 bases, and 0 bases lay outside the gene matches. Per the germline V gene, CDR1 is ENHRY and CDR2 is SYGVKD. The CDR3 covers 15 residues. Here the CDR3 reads CAISEGTGGTDTQYF. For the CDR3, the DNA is TGTGCCATCAGTGAGGGGACAGGGGGCACAGATACGCAGTATTTT.

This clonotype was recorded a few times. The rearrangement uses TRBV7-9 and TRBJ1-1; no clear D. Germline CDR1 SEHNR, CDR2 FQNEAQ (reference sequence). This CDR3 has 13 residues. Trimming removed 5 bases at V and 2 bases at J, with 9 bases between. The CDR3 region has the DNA TGTGCCAGCAGCCTCACATCAAACACTGAAGCTTTCTTT. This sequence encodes CASSLTSNTEAFF.

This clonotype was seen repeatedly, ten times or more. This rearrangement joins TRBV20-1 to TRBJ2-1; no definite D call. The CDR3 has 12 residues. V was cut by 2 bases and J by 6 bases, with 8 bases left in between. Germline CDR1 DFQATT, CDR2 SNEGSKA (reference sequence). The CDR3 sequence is CSARTYFNEQFF. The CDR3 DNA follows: TGCAGTGCTAGAACATATTTCAATGAGCAGTTCTTC.